In this sample, the clone carrying this T cell receptor (beta chain) turned up once. Resolution of symptoms, clearance, or two negative PCRs was present in recovered Cohort 3 donors. This entry belongs to a study of blood T cell repertoires in COVID-19. Study in general: T cells, B-cell-depleted T cells, or PBMCs provided the cDNA or gDNA that served as material.

How the authors handled the data: Scientists estimated how many nucleated cells there were by amplifying reference gene primers. The method was immunoSEQ multiplex PCR; TCRdb's version includes in-frame clones alone and lacks a portion of them. Clone size and V and J calls were adopted from that table, with D and trimming inferred from the DNA. The table lists approximately 300,000 clones, roughly 90% of them singletons. The TCR was taken from a man between 60 and 75 years old who had recovered from COVID-19. The sample was PBMCs or T cells enriched from blood (not recorded which).

CDR3 bases: TGTGCCAGCAGCCAATTTTGGGGAGATTCCTACGAGCAGTACTTC. Its translation is CASSQFWGDSYEQYF. This rearrangement joins TRBV11-2 to TRBJ2-7; D is perhaps TRBD2 (5 bases). The germline CDR1 and CDR2 sequences are SGHAT and FQNNGV. This CDR3 region has 15 residues. Trimming removed 5 bases at V and 1 base at J, with 15 bases between. Full variable domain (outside the CDR3, taken from reference TRBV11-2 and TRBJ2-7): EAGVAQSPRYKIIEKRQSVAFWCNPISGHATLYWYQQILGQGPKLLIQFQNNGVVDDSQLPKDRFSAERLKGVDSTLKIQPAKLEDSAVYLCASSQFWGDSYEQYFGPGTRLTVT.